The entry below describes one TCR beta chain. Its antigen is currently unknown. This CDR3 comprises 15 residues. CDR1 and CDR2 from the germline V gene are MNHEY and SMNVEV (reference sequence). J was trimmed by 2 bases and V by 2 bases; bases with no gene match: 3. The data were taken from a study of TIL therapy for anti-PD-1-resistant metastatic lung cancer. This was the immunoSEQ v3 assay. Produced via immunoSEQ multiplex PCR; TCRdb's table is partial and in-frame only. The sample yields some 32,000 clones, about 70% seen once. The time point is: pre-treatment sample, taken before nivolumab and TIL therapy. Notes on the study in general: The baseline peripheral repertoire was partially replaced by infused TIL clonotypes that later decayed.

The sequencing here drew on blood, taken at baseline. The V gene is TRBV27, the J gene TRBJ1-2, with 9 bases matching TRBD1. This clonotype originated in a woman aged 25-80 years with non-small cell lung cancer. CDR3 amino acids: CASSLQGQGNYGYTF. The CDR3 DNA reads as TGTGCCAGCAGTTTACAGGGACAGGGAAACTATGGCTACACCTTC.